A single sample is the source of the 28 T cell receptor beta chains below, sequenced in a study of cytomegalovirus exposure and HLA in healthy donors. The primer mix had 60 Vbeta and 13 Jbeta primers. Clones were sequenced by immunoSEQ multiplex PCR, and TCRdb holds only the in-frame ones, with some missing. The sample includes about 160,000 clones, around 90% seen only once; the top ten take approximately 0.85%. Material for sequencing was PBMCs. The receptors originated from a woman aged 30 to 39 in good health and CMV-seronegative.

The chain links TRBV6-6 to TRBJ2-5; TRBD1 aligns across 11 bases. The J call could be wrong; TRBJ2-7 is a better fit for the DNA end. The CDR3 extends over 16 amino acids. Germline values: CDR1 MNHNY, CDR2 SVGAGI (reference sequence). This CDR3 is CASSYSGQGVPYEQYF. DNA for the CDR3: TGTGCCAGCAGTTACTCGGGACAGGGGGTTCCCTACGAGCAGTACTTC.

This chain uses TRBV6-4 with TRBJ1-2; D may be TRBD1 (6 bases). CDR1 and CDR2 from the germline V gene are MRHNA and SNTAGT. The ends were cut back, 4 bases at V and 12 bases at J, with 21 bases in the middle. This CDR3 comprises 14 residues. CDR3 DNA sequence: TGTGCCAGCAGTGCCCAACACGGGGGGGCGCAGAACACCTTC. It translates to CASSAQHGGAQNTF.

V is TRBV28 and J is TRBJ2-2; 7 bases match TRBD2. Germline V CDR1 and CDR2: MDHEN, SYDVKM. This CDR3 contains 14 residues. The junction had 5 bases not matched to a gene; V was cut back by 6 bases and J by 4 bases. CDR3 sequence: CASSPWGGTGELFF. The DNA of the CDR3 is TGTGCCAGCAGCCCGTGGGGGGGCACCGGGGAGCTGTTTTTT.

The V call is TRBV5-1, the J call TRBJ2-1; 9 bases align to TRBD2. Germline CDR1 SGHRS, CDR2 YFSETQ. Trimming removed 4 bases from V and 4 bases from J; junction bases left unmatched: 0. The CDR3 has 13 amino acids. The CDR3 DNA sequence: TGCGCCAGCAGCACTAGCGGGTACAATGAGCAGTTCTTC. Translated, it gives CASSTSGYNEQFF. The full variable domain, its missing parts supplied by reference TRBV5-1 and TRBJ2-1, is KAGVTQTPRYLIKTRGQQVTLSCSPISGHRSVSWYQQTPGQGLQFLFEYFSETQRNKGNFPGRFSGRQFSNSRSEMNVSTLELGDSALYLCASSTSGYNEQFFGPGTRLTVL.

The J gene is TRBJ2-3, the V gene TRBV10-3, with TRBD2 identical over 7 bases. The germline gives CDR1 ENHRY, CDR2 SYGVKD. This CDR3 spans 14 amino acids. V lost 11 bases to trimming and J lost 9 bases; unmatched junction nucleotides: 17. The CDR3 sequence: CAVKREIQAATQYF. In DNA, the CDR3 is TGTGCCGTTAAGCGGGAAATCCAGGCGGCCACGCAGTATTTT.

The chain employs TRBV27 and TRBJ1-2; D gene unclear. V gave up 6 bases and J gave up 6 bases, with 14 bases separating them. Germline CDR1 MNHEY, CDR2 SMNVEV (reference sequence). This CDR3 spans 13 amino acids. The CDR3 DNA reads TGTGCCAGCAGCGACTTCCGCTATGATGGCTACACCTTC. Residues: CASSDFRYDGYTF.

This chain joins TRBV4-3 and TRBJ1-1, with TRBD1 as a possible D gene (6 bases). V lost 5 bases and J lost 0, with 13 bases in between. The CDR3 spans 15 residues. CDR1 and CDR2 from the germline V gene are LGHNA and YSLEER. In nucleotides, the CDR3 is TGCGCCAGCAGCTACAAGGGGGGGCTGAACACTGAAGCTTTCTTT. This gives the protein CASSYKGGLNTEAFF.

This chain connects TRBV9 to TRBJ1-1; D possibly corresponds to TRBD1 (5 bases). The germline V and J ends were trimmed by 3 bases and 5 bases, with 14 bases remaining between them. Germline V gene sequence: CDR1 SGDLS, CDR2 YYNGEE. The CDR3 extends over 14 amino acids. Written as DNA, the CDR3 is TGTGCCAGCAGCGCCCAGGGAAGGGTTACTGAAGCTTTCTTT. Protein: CASSAQGRVTEAFF.

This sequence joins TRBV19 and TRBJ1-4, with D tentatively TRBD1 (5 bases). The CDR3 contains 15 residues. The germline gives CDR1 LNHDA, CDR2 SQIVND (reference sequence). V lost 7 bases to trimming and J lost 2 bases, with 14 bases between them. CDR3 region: CASKGSASTNEKLFF. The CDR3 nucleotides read TGTGCCAGTAAGGGGTCAGCTTCGACTAATGAAAAACTGTTTTTT.

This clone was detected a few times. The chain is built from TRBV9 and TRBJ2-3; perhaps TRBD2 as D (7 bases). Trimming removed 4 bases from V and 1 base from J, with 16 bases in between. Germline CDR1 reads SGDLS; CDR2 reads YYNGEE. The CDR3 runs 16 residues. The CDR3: CASSKGGEVGTDTQYF. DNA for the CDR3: TGTGCCAGCAGCAAAGGGGGGGAGGTGGGCACAGATACGCAGTATTTT. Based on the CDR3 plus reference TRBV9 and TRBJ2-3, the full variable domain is DSGVTQTPKHLITATGQRVTLRCSPRSGDLSVYWYQQSLDQGLQFLIQYYNGEERAKGNILERFSAQQFPDLHSELNLSSLELGDSALYFCASSKGGEVGTDTQYFGPGTRLTVL.

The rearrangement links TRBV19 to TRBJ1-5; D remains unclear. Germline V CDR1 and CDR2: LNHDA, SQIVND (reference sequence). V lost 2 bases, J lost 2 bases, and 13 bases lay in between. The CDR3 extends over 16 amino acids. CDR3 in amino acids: CASSINAGRGNQPQHF. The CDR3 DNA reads TGTGCCAGTAGTATAAATGCGGGTCGGGGCAATCAGCCCCAGCATTTT.

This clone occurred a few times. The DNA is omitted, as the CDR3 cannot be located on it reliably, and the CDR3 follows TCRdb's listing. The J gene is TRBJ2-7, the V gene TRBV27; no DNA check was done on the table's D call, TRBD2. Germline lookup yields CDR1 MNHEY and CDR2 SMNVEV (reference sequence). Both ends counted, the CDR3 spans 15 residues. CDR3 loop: CASSSSGFGGYEQYF.

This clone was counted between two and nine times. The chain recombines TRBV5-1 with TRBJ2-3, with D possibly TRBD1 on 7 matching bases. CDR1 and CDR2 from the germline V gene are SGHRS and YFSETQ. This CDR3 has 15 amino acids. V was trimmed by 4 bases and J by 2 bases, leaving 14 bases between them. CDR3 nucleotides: TGCGCCAGCAGCCTCCAGGGGGGCCACACAGATACGCAGTATTTT. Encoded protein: CASSLQGGHTDTQYF.

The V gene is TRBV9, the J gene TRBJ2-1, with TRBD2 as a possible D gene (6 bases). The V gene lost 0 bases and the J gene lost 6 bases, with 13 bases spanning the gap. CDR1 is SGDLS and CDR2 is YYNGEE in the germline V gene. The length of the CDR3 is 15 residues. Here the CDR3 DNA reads TGTGCCAGCAGCGTAGTTGGAGGGAAGGGCAATGAGCAGTTCTTC. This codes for CASSVVGGKGNEQFF.

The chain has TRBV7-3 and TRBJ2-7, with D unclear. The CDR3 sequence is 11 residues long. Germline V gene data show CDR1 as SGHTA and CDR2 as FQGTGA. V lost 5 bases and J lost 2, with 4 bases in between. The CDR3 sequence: CASSITYEQYF. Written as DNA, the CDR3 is TGTGCCAGCAGCATTACCTACGAGCAGTACTTC.

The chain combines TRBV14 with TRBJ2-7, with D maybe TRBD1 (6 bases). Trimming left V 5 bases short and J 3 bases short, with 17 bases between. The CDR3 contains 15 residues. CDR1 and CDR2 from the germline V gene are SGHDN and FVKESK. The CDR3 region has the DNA TGTGCCAGCAGCTCCCCCGTTGGGGGCATCTACGAGCAGTACTTC. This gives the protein CASSSPVGGIYEQYF. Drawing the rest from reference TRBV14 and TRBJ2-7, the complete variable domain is EAGVTQFPSHSVIEKGQTVTLRCDPISGHDNLYWYRRVMGKEIKFLLHFVKESKQDESGMPNNRFLAERTGGTYSTLKVQPAELEDSGVYFCASSSPVGGIYEQYFGPGTRLTVT.

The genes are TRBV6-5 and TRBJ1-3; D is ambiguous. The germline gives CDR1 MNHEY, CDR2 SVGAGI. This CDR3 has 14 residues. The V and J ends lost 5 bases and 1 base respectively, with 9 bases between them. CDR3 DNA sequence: TGTGCCAGCAGTACCACGCTATCTGGAAACACCATATATTTT. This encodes CASSTTLSGNTIYF.

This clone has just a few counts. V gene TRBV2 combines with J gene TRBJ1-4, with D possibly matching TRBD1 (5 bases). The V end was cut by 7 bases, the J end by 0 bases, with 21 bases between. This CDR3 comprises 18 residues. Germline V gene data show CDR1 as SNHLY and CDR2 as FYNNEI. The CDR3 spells CASTPGEGPTPTNEKLFF. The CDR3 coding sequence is TGTGCCAGCACCCCGGGGGAGGGCCCGACCCCAACTAATGAAAAACTGTTTTTT.

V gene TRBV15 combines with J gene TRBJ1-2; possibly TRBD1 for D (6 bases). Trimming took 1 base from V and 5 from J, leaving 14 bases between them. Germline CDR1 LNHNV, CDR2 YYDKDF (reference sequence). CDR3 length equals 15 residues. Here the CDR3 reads CATSRGDTQGYGYTF. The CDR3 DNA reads TGTGCCACCAGCAGAGGGGACACCCAAGGATATGGCTACACCTTC.

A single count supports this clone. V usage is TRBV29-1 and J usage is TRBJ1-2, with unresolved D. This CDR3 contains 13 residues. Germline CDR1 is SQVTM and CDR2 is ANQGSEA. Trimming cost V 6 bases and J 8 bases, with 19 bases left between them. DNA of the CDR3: TGCAGCGTGGCGACCCAACCCAGCGACGGCTACACCTTC. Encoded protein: CSVATQPSDGYTF. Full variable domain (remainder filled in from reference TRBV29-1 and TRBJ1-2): SAVISQKPSRDICQRGTSLTIQCQVDSQVTMMFWYRQQPGQSLTLIATANQGSEATYESGFVIDKFPISRPNLTFSTLTVSNMSPEDSSIYLCSVATQPSDGYTFGSGTRLTVV.

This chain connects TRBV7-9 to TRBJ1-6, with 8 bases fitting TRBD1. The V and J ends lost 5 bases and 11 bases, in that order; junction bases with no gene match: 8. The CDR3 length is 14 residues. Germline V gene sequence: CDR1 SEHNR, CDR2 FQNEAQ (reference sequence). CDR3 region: CASSDRGNRPPLHF. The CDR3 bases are TGTGCCAGCAGCGACAGGGGCAATCGCCCACCCCTCCACTTT.

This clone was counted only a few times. The CDR3 loop is CASSTEGAASPLHF. The CDR3 bases are TGTGCCAGCAGCACTGAGGGAGCTGCTTCACCCCTCCACTTT. The chain has TRBV2 and TRBJ1-6; D is ambiguous. Trimming removed 6 bases from V and 9 bases from J, with 15 bases in between. The CDR3 has 14 residues. Germline V gene lookup returns CDR1 SNHLY and CDR2 FYNNEI.

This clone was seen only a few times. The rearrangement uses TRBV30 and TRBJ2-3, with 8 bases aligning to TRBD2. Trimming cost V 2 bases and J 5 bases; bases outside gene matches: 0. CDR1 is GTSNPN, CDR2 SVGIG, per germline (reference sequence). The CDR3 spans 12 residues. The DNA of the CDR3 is TGTGCCTGGAGTCTAGCGGGAGATACGCAGTATTTT. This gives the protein CAWSLAGDTQYF.

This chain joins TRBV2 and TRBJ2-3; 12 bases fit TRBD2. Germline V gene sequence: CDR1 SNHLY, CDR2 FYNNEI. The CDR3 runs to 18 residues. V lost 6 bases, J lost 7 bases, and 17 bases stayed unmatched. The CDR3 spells CASSVGLAGPMMQNTQYF. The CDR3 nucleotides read TGTGCCAGCAGCGTGGGACTAGCGGGCCCTATGATGCAAAATACGCAGTATTTT.

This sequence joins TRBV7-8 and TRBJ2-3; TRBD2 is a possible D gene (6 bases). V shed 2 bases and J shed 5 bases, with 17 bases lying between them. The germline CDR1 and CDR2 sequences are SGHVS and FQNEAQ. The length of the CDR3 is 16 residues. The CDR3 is CASSLWAGLSRDTQYF. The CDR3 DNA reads TGTGCCAGCAGCTTATGGGCGGGGCTTTCTCGAGATACGCAGTATTTT.

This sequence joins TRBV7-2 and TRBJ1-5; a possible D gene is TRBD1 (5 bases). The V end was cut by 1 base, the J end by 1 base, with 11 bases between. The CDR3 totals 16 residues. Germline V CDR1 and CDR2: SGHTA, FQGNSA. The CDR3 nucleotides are TGTGCCAGCAGCTTAGTGGGCGGGGGAAGCAATCAGCCCCAGCATTTT. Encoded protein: CASSLVGGGSNQPQHF.

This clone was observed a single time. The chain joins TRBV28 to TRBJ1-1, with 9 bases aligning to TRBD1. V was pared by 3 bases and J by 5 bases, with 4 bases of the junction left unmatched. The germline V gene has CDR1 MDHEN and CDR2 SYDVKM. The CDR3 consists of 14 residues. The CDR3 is CASSFDRGITEAFF. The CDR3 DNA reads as TGTGCCAGCAGTTTTGACAGGGGGATTACTGAAGCTTTCTTT.

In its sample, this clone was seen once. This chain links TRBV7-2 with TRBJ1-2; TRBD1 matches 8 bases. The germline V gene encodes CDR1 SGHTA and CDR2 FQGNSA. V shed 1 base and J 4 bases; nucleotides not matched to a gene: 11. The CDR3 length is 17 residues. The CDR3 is CASSLVASGQGVYGYTF. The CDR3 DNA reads TGTGCCAGCAGCTTAGTAGCGTCCGGACAGGGTGTCTATGGCTACACCTTC.